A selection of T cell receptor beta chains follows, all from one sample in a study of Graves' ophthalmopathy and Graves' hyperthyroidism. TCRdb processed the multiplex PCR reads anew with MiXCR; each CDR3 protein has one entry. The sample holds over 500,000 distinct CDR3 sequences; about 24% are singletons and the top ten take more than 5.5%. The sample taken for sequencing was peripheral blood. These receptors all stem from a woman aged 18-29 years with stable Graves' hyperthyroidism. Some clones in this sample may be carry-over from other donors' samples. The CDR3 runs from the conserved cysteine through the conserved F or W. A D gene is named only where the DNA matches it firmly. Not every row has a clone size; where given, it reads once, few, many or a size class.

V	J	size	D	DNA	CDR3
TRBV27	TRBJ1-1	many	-	TGTGCCACCAGATATTACACTGAAGCTTTCTTT	CATRYYTEAFF
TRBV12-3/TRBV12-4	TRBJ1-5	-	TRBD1	TGCGCCAGCACCCCGGGACAGGGAGAAAATCAGCCCCAGCATTTT	CASTPGQGENQPQHF
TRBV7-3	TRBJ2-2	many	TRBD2	TGTGCCAGCGGGACTAGCGGCACCGGGGAGCTGTTTTTT	CASGTSGTGELFF
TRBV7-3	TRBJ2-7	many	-	TGTGCCAGCAGCTTAGTTTCCGCGGGCGAGCAGTACTTC	CASSLVSAGEQYF
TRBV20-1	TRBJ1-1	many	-	TGCAGTGCTAGATCCCGGGCAGGGTGGACTGAAGCTTTCTTT	CSARSRAGWTEAFF
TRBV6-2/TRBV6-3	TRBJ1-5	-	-	TGTGCCAGCAGTTACGGGGGGAGGAGACAGCCCCAGCATTTT	CASSYGGRRQPQHF
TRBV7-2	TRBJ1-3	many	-	TGTGCCAGCAGCCGGGGCAGGGAAGCTGGAAACACCATATATTTT	CASSRGREAGNTIYF
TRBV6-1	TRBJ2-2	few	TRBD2	TGTGCCTCTGACTCTCGGGGGGTCGGGGAGCTGTTTTTT	CASDSRGVGELFF
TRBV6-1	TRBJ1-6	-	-	TGTGCCAGCAGTGAAGCCCGACAGGCCTCTTATAATTCACCCCTCCACTTT	CASSEARQASYNSPLHF
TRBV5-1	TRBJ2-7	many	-	TGCGCCAGCAGCTTGTACGGGACCTCCTACGAGCAGTACTTC	CASSLYGTSYEQYF
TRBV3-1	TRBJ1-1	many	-	TGTGCCAGCAGCCAAGATGGGGGGATAGCTGGCACTGAAGCTTTCTTT	CASSQDGGIAGTEAFF
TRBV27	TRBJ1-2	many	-	TGTGCCAGCAGTTGGGGCAGGGGCTATGGCTACACCTTC	CASSWGRGYGYTF
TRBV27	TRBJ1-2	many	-	TGTGCCAGCAGTAATCTGGGGAGAAACGGTGGCTATGGCTACACCTTC	CASSNLGRNGGYGYTF
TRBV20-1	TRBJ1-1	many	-	TGCAGTGCTAGATCGGGGGGCAGCACTGAAGCTTTCTTT	CSARSGGSTEAFF
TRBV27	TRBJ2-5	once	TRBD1	TGTGCCAGCAGTTGGGACAGGTCAGGGGAGACCCAGTACTTC	CASSWDRSGETQYF
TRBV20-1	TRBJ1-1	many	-	TGCAGTGCTAGAGATCCCCCAGGGAGGCCTGAAGCTTTCTTT	CSARDPPGRPEAFF
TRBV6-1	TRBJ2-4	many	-	TGTGCCAGCAGGGAGGGGGCCGGAGACATTCAGTACTTC	CASREGAGDIQYF
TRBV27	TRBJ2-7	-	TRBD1	TGTGCCAGCAGTTTATCGACAGGGTCAGGCGACGGGCAGTACTTC	CASSLSTGSGDGQYF
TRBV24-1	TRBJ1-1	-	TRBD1	TGTGCCATTCGGGACAGACACGAAGCTTTCTTT	CAIRDRHEAFF
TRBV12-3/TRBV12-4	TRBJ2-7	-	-	TGTGCCAGCAGTTCTGACAGGTCCGCCTACGAGCAGTACTTC	CASSSDRSAYEQYF
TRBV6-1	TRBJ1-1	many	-	TGTGCCAGCAGTGAAGCGCGCACCCGGAACACTGAAGCTTTCTTT	CASSEARTRNTEAFF
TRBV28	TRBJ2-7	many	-	TGTGCCAGCAGTTTCAAGGGGTATCGATCCTACGAGCAGTACTTC	CASSFKGYRSYEQYF
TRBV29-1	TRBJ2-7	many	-	TGCAGCGTTGAGCGGTCTCAGGGATACGAGCAGTACTTC	CSVERSQGYEQYF
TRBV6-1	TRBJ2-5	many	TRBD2	TGTGCCAGCGACAGATTACTAGCGGGAGTAGAGACCCAGTACTTC	CASDRLLAGVETQYF
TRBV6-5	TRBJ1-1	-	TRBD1	TGTGCCAGCGGTTGGGACAGGGGGGTCACTGAAGCTTTCTTT	CASGWDRGVTEAFF
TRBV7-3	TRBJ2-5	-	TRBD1	TGTGCCAGCAGCATGGGACAGGGGGCGCAGGAGACCCAGTACTTC	CASSMGQGAQETQYF
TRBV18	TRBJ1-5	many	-	TGTGCCAGCTCACCGAGTCATAGCAATCAGCCCCAGCATTTT	CASSPSHSNQPQHF
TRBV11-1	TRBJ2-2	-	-	TGTGCCAGCAGCTTGTCCAGGGTAGTCACCGGGGAGCTGTTTTTT	CASSLSRVVTGELFF
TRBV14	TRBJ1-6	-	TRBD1	TGTGCCAGCAGCCACAGGGGGCGGAACTCACCCCTCCACTTT	CASSHRGRNSPLHF
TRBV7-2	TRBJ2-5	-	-	TGTGCCAGCACCTTATATGGACGAGAGACCCAGTACTTC	CASTLYGRETQYF
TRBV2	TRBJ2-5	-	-	TGTGCCAGCACTCCTTCAGGGGCTGGGGAAACCCAGTACTTC	CASTPSGAGETQYF
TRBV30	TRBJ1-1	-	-	TGTGCCTGGAGTGTACTCTTGGGGTCTGAAGCTTTCTTT	CAWSVLLGSEAFF
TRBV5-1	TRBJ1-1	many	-	TGCGCCAGCAGCTTTGACGCTCTGAACACTGAAGCTTTCTTT	CASSFDALNTEAFF
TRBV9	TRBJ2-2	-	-	TGTGCCAGCAGCCCTCCGCTGGGGCAGACCGGGGAGCTGTTTTTT	CASSPPLGQTGELFF
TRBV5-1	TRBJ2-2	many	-	TGCGCCAGCAGCTTTGGGAACACCGGGGAGCTGTTTTTT	CASSFGNTGELFF
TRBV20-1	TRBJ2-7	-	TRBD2	TGCAGTGCTAGAGGGACTAGCGGGAGGAGTACCTACGAGCAGTACTTC	CSARGTSGRSTYEQYF
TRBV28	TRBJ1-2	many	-	TGTGCCAGCAGCACCGGGCAGGGAGTTTCGGGCTACACCTTC	CASSTGQGVSGYTF
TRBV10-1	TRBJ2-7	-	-	TGCGCCAGCAGTGACATCGGACGCGAGCAGTACTTC	CASSDIGREQYF
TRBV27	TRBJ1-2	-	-	TGTGCCAGCAGGGGAGGGTTGGGCGGCTACACCTTC	CASRGGLGGYTF